What follows are 15 T cell receptor beta chains derived from one specimen sequenced in a study of blood T cell repertoires in COVID-19. The table came from immunoSEQ multiplex PCR; TCRdb's copy has only in-frame clones and leaves some out. The sample contains a few hundred thousand clones, approximately 84% of which appear only once. Sequenced: PBMCs or T cells enriched from blood (not recorded which). These receptors were collected from a man in his forties or fifties who had recovered from COVID-19.

V gene TRBV7-9 combines with J gene TRBJ1-2; 11 positions match TRBD1. This CDR3 region has 14 residues. The germline V gene encodes CDR1 SEHNR and CDR2 FQNEAQ (reference sequence). V lost 5 bases, J lost 6 bases, and 5 bases stayed unmatched. CDR3 protein: CASSLPGQGDGYTF. CDR3 DNA sequence: TGTGCCAGCAGCCTCCCGGGACAGGGGGATGGCTACACCTTC. The complete variable domain, with remaining parts taken from reference TRBV7-9 and TRBJ1-2, reads DTGVSQNPRHKITKRGQNVTFRCDPISEHNRLYWYRQTLGQGPEFLTYFQNEAQLEKSRLLSDRFSAERPKGSFSTLEIQRTEQGDSAMYLCASSLPGQGDGYTFGSGTRLTVV.

The CDR3 DNA reads as TGCGCCAGCAAATCCAGGGGCTCCTATGGCTACACCTTC. Amino acid sequence: CASKSRGSYGYTF. The rearrangement joins TRBV5-1 to TRBJ1-2; maybe TRBD1 (6 bases). Deletions cut 6 bases from V and 4 bases from J, with 13 bases between. The V gene's germline CDR1 is SGHRS and CDR2 YFSETQ. CDR3 length: 13 amino acids. The complete variable domain, with remaining parts taken from reference TRBV5-1 and TRBJ1-2, reads KAGVTQTPRYLIKTRGQQVTLSCSPISGHRSVSWYQQTPGQGLQFLFEYFSETQRNKGNFPGRFSGRQFSNSRSEMNVSTLELGDSALYLCASKSRGSYGYTFGSGTRLTVV.

The table lists this clone with a count of one. The chain uses TRBV15 and TRBJ2-1; D possibly corresponds to TRBD2 (6 bases). The germline CDR1 and CDR2 sequences are LNHNV and YYDKDF (reference sequence). The CDR3 sequence is 16 residues long. Trimming pared 2 bases from V and 4 bases from J, leaving 15 bases between. Here the CDR3 DNA reads TGTGCCACCAGCAGAAAGACCGGGACTCAGTACAATGAGCAGTTCTTC. Protein sequence: CATSRKTGTQYNEQFF.

V gene TRBV13 combines with J gene TRBJ2-2; tentative D call: TRBD1 (5 bases). Germline lookup yields CDR1 PRHDT and CDR2 FYEKMQ (reference sequence). The V and J ends lost 4 bases and 4 bases respectively, with 13 bases between them. The length of the CDR3 is 15 residues. The CDR3, as DNA: TGTGCCAGCAGCTCCGGCCAGGGTGGCACCGGGGAGCTGTTTTTT. It translates to CASSSGQGGTGELFF.

The sample holds a few counts of this clone. V and J are TRBV2 and TRBJ2-3, with 11 bases matching TRBD2. Germline V gene data show CDR1 as SNHLY and CDR2 as FYNNEI. The CDR3 has 18 residues. V was pared by 5 bases and J by 3 bases, with 13 bases of the junction left unmatched. The CDR3 sequence: CASSKLGSGGATTDTQYF. In DNA form, the CDR3 reads TGTGCCAGCAGTAAACTCGGTAGCGGGGGGGCTACTACAGATACGCAGTATTTT.

The rearrangement joins TRBV19 to TRBJ2-1; possibly TRBD2 for D (5 bases). Trimming removed 3 bases from V and 0 bases from J, with 9 bases in between. Germline V lookup: CDR1 LNHDA, CDR2 SQIVND (reference sequence). The CDR3 runs to 15 residues. Here the CDR3 reads CASSISVNSYNEQFF. DNA of the CDR3: TGTGCCAGTAGTATTAGCGTTAACTCCTACAATGAGCAGTTCTTC. The full variable domain, with the rest looked up from reference TRBV19 and TRBJ2-1, is DGGITQSPKYLFRKEGQNVTLSCEQNLNHDAMYWYRQDPGQGLRLIYYSQIVNDFQKGDIAEGYSVSREKKESFPLTVTSAQKNPTAFYLCASSISVNSYNEQFFGPGTRLTVL.

V gene TRBV10-2 combines with J gene TRBJ2-1; perhaps TRBD1 as D (6 bases). The CDR3 loop spans 16 amino acids. Germline CDR1 WSHSY, CDR2 SAAADI. V was shortened by 6 bases and J by 2 bases, with 17 bases between the two germline ends. CDR3 nucleotide sequence: TGCGCCAGCAGGCACAGGGTCAGGGGCGCCTACAATGAGCAGTTCTTC. Translating it yields CASRHRVRGAYNEQFF.

This clone was seen once. The chain has TRBV7-8 and TRBJ2-1; D is unresolved. The germline V gene has CDR1 SGHVS and CDR2 FQNEAQ. The CDR3 is 14 amino acids. Deletions cut 0 bases from V and 4 bases from J, with 7 bases between. The CDR3 loop is CASSLAFLYNEQFF. CDR3 coding DNA: TGTGCCAGCAGCTTAGCGTTCTTGTACAATGAGCAGTTCTTC.

The V gene is TRBV5-6, the J gene TRBJ2-2, with TRBD1 matching 8 bases. Germline CDR1 and CDR2: SGHDT and YYEEEE. This CDR3 comprises 16 residues. Unmatched junction bases numbered 6, after V lost 1 base and J lost 4 bases. This CDR3 reads CASSLLDRDFTGELFF. The CDR3 DNA reads TGTGCCAGCAGCTTGCTGGACAGGGACTTCACCGGGGAGCTGTTTTTT.

The chain carries TRBV3-1 (or the pseudogene TRBV3-2) and TRBJ1-2; D is uncertain. The ends were cut back, 4 bases at V and 5 bases at J, with 11 bases in the middle. Germline V gene data show CDR1 as LGHDT and CDR2 as YNNKEL (reference sequence). CDR3 length: 13 amino acids. The CDR3 here is CASSRILEYGYTF. CDR3 bases: TGTGCCAGCAGCCGAATTCTCGAGTATGGCTACACCTTC.

This rearrangement joins TRBV7-6 to TRBJ1-2; 10 nucleotides agree with TRBD1. With V trimmed by 5 bases and J by 2 bases, 14 bases remained unmatched. CDR3 length: 18 residues. Germline loops: CDR1 SGHVS, CDR2 FNYEAQ. CDR3 loop: CASSDRAGTGANNYGYTF. The CDR3 nucleotides read TGTGCCAGCAGCGATCGGGCCGGGACAGGGGCTAACAACTATGGCTACACCTTC.

The rearrangement joins TRBV6-1 to TRBJ1-3; TRBD1 is a possible D gene (6 bases). Germline V gene sequence: CDR1 MNHNS, CDR2 SASEGT. This CDR3 has 16 amino acids. The germline V and J ends were trimmed by 6 bases and 0 bases, with 15 bases remaining between them. CDR3 sequence reads: CASREQGGFSGNTIYF. For the CDR3, the DNA is TGTGCCAGCAGAGAACAGGGCGGATTCTCTGGAAACACCATATATTTT.

This clone appeared a single time. The J gene is TRBJ2-7, the V gene TRBV6-5; D unclear. This CDR3 has 13 amino acids. CDR1 and CDR2 from the germline V gene are MNHEY and SVGAGI. Trimming took 3 bases from V and 3 from J, leaving 9 bases between them. The CDR3 region has the DNA TGTGCCAGCAGTTATCCCCCGGGCTACGAGCAGTACTTC. Its translation: CASSYPPGYEQYF.

The CDR3 protein is CASSPWTEANYGYTF. In DNA, the CDR3 is TGTGCCAGCAGTCCTTGGACAGAAGCTAACTATGGCTACACCTTC. This chain connects TRBV27 to TRBJ1-2; TRBD1 might be the D (6 bases). Per the germline V gene, CDR1 is MNHEY and CDR2 is SMNVEV (reference sequence). Trimming pared 5 bases from V and 0 bases from J, leaving 13 bases between. This CDR3 has 15 amino acids.

This chain uses TRBV3-1 (or the pseudogene TRBV3-2) with TRBJ2-3, with a possible D match to TRBD2 (5 bases). This CDR3 is 15 amino acids long. Per germline, CDR1 LGHDT and CDR2 YNNKEL (reference sequence). The V gene lost 6 bases and the J gene lost 0 bases, with 13 bases spanning the gap. The CDR3 DNA sequence: TGTGCCAGCAGTTCTACCCGGACTAGCACAGATACGCAGTATTTT. It encodes CASSSTRTSTDTQYF.